This T cell receptor beta chain was obtained from a study of cytomegalovirus exposure and HLA in healthy donors. The V gene end was trimmed by 4 bases and the J gene end by 5 bases; junction bases not matched to a gene: 10. This CDR3 region has 15 residues. Looked up from germline, CDR1 is LGHNA and CDR2 is YSLEER. A note on this clone: Its antigen is not known.

Clones were read by immunoSEQ multiplex PCR, and TCRdb kept only the in-frame ones, dropping some. The profile shows around 150,000 clones, about 90% of them singletons. Whole-study results and caveats: In the 120 validation repertoires, approximately 93% of cluster scores exceeded 0, per a later analysis.

The chain links TRBV4-3 to TRBJ2-5; 7 bases match TRBD2. The sample comprised PBMCs. The sequence derives from a woman between 18 and 30 years old in good health and CMV-seropositive. The CDR3 DNA is TGCGCCAGCAGCCTCACCAGCGGGATAACGGAGACCCAGTACTTC. Translating gives CASSLTSGITETQYF.